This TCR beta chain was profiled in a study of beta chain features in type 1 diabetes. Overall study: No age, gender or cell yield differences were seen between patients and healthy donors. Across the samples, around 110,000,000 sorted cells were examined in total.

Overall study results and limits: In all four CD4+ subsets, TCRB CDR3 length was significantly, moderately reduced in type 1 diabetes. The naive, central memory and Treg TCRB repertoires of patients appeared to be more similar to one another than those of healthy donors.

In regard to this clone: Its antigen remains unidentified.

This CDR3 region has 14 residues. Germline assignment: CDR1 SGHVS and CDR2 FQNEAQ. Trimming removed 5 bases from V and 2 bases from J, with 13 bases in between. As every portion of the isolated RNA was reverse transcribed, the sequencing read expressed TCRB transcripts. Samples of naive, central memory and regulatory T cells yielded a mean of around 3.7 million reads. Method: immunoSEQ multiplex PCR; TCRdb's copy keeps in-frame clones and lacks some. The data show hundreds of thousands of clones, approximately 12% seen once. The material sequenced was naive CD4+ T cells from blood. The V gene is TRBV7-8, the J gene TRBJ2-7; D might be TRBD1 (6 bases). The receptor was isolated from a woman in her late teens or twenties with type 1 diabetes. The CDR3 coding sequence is TGTGCCAGCAGCCCTCAGGGGCATACCTACGAGCAGTACTTC. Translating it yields CASSPQGHTYEQYF.